These 24 T cell receptor beta chains share one sample of origin, sequenced in a study of blood T cell repertoires in COVID-19. This table comes from immunoSEQ multiplex PCR, and its TCRdb copy is limited to in-frame clones, with some not included. Of tens of thousands of clones listed, around 80% are singletons. The sample was peripheral blood. These receptors were taken from a human donor in a cohort sampled during active COVID-19.

This chain links TRBV2 with TRBJ2-3, with 11 nucleotides matching TRBD2. This CDR3 comprises 16 residues. V lost 7 bases and J lost 2; bases outside the gene matches: 8. Per germline, CDR1 SNHLY and CDR2 FYNNEI. The DNA for the CDR3 is TGTGCCAGCACCCCCCAGGGACTAGCGGTCACAGATACGCAGTATTTT. Its protein is CASTPQGLAVTDTQYF.

V gene TRBV3-1 (or the pseudogene TRBV3-2) combines with J gene TRBJ1-1, with D uncertain. V was cut by 4 bases and J by 4 bases, with 10 bases left in between. Per the germline V gene, CDR1 is LGHDT and CDR2 is YNNKEL (reference sequence). This CDR3 is built from 13 residues. In DNA form, the CDR3 reads TGTGCCAGCAGCCTCACACCTTCCACTGAAGCTTTCTTT. Encoded protein: CASSLTPSTEAFF.

The rearrangement joins TRBV11-2 to TRBJ2-7; a possible D gene is TRBD2 (6 bases). Per the germline V gene, CDR1 is SGHAT and CDR2 is FQNNGV. V gave up 5 bases and J gave up 4 bases, with 15 bases separating them. This CDR3 has 14 residues. The CDR3 is CASSPGLTLYEQYF. DNA of the CDR3: TGTGCCAGCAGCCCGGGACTTACTTTGTACGAGCAGTACTTC.

The chain recombines TRBV6-2 or TRBV6-3 with TRBJ2-2; D is possibly TRBD2 (5 bases). CDR1 MNHEY and CDR2 SVGEGT come from the germline V gene. The CDR3 covers 16 residues. V lost 2 bases and J 3 bases, leaving 13 bases between the germline ends. CDR3 residues: CASSYTEGRDTGELFF. Here the CDR3 DNA reads TGTGCCAGCAGTTACACAGAGGGTCGGGACACCGGGGAGCTGTTTTTT.

CDR3 region: CASSLKSTTQYF. The CDR3 nucleotides are TGTGCCAGCAGCTTAAAGTCCACAACGCAGTATTTT. The chain uses TRBV7-4 and TRBJ2-3; D is ambiguous. V dropped 2 bases and J dropped 9 bases, with 9 bases sitting between them. The CDR3 runs to 12 residues. CDR1 and CDR2 (germline): SGHVT, SQSDAQ.

DNA for the CDR3: TGTGCCAGCAGTTTTGGGACAGAGAAGGTCTATGGCTACACCTTC. Encoded protein: CASSFGTEKVYGYTF. The chain carries TRBV28 and TRBJ1-2, with 7 bases that match TRBD1. CDR1 and CDR2 from the germline V gene are MDHEN and SYDVKM. The CDR3 is made up of 15 amino acids. V lost 3 bases to trimming and J lost 4 bases; unmatched junction nucleotides: 8.

The chain links TRBV6-2 or TRBV6-3 to TRBJ1-6; D unresolved. The CDR3 runs to 15 residues. CDR1 is MNHEY, CDR2 SVGEGT, per germline. The V end was cut by 0 bases, the J end by 5 bases, with 8 bases between. The CDR3 sequence is CASSYSAGDNSPLHF. CDR3 nucleotide sequence: TGTGCCAGCAGTTACTCCGCAGGCGATAATTCACCCCTCCACTTT.

This rearrangement joins TRBV5-4 to TRBJ1-1, with 8 bases identical to TRBD1. The CDR3 runs to 16 residues. The ends lost 4 bases at V and 2 bases at J; junction bases unmatched: 10. Germline V gene lookup returns CDR1 SGHNT and CDR2 YYREEE (reference sequence). Here the CDR3 DNA reads TGTGCCAGCAGCAAAGTTACAGGGGGGGGAAACACTGAAGCTTTCTTT. Amino acid sequence: CASSKVTGGGNTEAFF.

The chain joins TRBV11-1 to TRBJ2-1; 8 positions agree with TRBD2. CDR3 size: 18 residues. The germline V gene encodes CDR1 SGHAT and CDR2 FQDESV (reference sequence). J lost 3 bases, V lost 0 bases, and 10 bases had no gene match. As DNA, the CDR3 is TGTGCCAGCAGCTTAGCACCGCCGGGAGGGGCCGGCTACAATGAGCAGTTCTTC. It encodes CASSLAPPGGAGYNEQFF.

The V gene is TRBV18, the J gene TRBJ1-1; 7 bases are shared with TRBD1. Germline V gene data show CDR1 as KGHSH and CDR2 as LQKENI. V trimming: 1 base; J trimming: 1 base; junction bases outside the gene matches: 0. The CDR3 is made up of 14 amino acids. The CDR3 here is CASSPRTGNTEAFF. The CDR3 nucleotides read TGTGCCAGCTCACCACGGACAGGGAACACTGAAGCTTTCTTT.

This chain uses TRBV18 with TRBJ1-6; 8 bases fit TRBD1. The CDR3 is made up of 14 amino acids. Looked up from germline, CDR1 is KGHSH and CDR2 is LQKENI. V dropped 3 bases and J dropped 10; count of bases not matched to a gene: 5. As DNA, the CDR3 is TGTGCCAGCTCACCGACAGGGGAGCGGTCACCCCTCCACTTT. This gives the protein CASSPTGERSPLHF. The variable domain in full, completed from reference TRBV18 and TRBJ1-6, reads NAGVMQNPRHLVRRRGQEARLRCSPMKGHSHVYWYRQLPEEGLKFMVYLQKENIIDESGMPKERFSAEFPKEGPSILRIQQVVRGDSAAYFCASSPTGERSPLHFGNGTRLTVT.

The chain carries TRBV7-2 and TRBJ1-4; possible D gene TRBD1, 5 bases. V shed 1 base and J shed 6 bases, with 15 bases lying between them. From germline, CDR1 is SGHTA and CDR2 FQGNSA. CDR3 length equals 16 residues. The CDR3 is CASSLVPGGLDEKLFF. The CDR3 coding sequence is TGTGCCAGCAGCTTAGTGCCCGGGGGGTTGGATGAAAAACTGTTTTTT.

This clone was seen a handful of times. The chain carries TRBV7-9 and TRBJ1-5, with D perhaps TRBD1 (5 bases). The CDR3 loop spans 12 amino acids. The V and J ends lost 6 bases and 6 bases respectively, with 9 bases between them. Looked up from germline, CDR1 is SEHNR and CDR2 is FQNEAQ (reference sequence). The CDR3 coding sequence is TGTGCCAGCAGGGACAACCTTCAGCCCCAGCATTTT. It encodes CASRDNLQPQHF.

This clone was seen just once. The chain employs TRBV6-5 and TRBJ2-1; 10 nucleotides line up with TRBD2. The germline V gene encodes CDR1 MNHEY and CDR2 SVGAGI. Germline trimming cut 6 bases from V and 4 bases from J; bases unmatched to any gene: 6. CDR3 length: 15 residues. The CDR3 reads CASRPSGGRYNEQFF. CDR3 coding DNA: TGTGCCAGCAGGCCTAGCGGGGGAAGGTACAATGAGCAGTTCTTC.

The rearrangement uses TRBV7-2 and TRBJ2-4; D perhaps matches TRBD2 (5 bases). The V end lost 4 bases, the J end lost 1 base, and 11 bases lay between the germline ends. This CDR3 region has 15 residues. CDR1 is SGHTA and CDR2 is FQGNSA in the germline V gene. The CDR3 protein is CASSSPWEAKNIQYF. In nucleotides, the CDR3 is TGTGCCAGCAGCTCTCCCTGGGAGGCCAAAAACATTCAGTACTTC.

The rearrangement uses TRBV5-6 and TRBJ2-6, with D possibly being TRBD1 (5 bases). From germline, CDR1 is SGHDT and CDR2 YYEEEE. This CDR3 is built from 15 residues. V shed 3 bases and J shed 4 bases, with 11 bases lying between them. For the CDR3, the DNA is TGTGCCAGCAGCTGGAAGGGGTCGGGGGCCAACGTCCTGACTTTC. Translation gives CASSWKGSGANVLTF. Looking up the rest from reference TRBV5-6 and TRBJ2-6 gives the full variable domain: DAGVTQSPTHLIKTRGQQVTLRCSPKSGHDTVSWYQQALGQGPQFIFQYYEEEERQRGNFPDRFSGHQFPNYSSELNVNALLLGDSALYLCASSWKGSGANVLTFGAGSRLTVL.

V usage is TRBV6-2 or TRBV6-3 and J usage is TRBJ2-5; no clear D gene. V was cut by 6 bases and J by 3 bases, with 11 bases left in between. Germline assignment: CDR1 MNHEY and CDR2 SVGEGT. The CDR3 contains 13 residues. The CDR3 loop reads CASSQTPEETQYF. In DNA form, the CDR3 reads TGTGCCAGCAGCCAAACACCCGAAGAGACCCAGTACTTC.

CDR3 nucleotide sequence: TGTGCCACCAGCGACCTCTCTGGACAGGGTACCCCTGCCTATGGCTACACCTTC. This sequence encodes CATSDLSGQGTPAYGYTF. This chain joins TRBV15 and TRBJ1-2; 8 positions match TRBD1. CDR1 and CDR2 from the germline V gene are LNHNV and YYDKDF (reference sequence). The CDR3 totals 18 residues. Germline trimming cut 5 bases from V and 4 bases from J; bases unmatched to any gene: 18. Drawing the rest from reference TRBV15 and TRBJ1-2, the complete variable domain is DAMVIQNPRYQVTQFGKPVTLSCSQTLNHNVMYWYQQKSSQAPKLLFHYYDKDFNNEADTPDNFQSRRPNTSFCFLDIRSPGLGDTAMYLCATSDLSGQGTPAYGYTFGSGTRLTVV.

V is TRBV19 and J is TRBJ1-5; D unclear. Germline assignment: CDR1 LNHDA and CDR2 SQIVND (reference sequence). The CDR3 covers 15 residues. Deletions cut 1 base from V and 10 bases from J, with 17 bases between. Here the CDR3 DNA reads TGTGCCAGTAGTATAGTCGGCGGGCTAAAGAGACCCCAGCATTTT. It yields the protein CASSIVGGLKRPQHF.

The V and J genes are TRBV7-9 and TRBJ1-4; the D gene is possibly TRBD1 (5 bases). Germline CDR1 and CDR2: SEHNR and FQNEAQ (reference sequence). V shed 1 base and J shed 10 bases, with 13 bases lying between them. The CDR3 sequence is 14 residues long. CDR3 amino acids: CASSLGYGGGKLFF. The CDR3, as DNA: TGTGCCAGCAGCTTAGGATACGGGGGAGGAAAACTGTTTTTT.

In DNA, the CDR3 is TGTGCCAGAAGCCCCCGGGTACAGGGCTGGAGTTTCTCCTACGAGCAGTACTTC. It is translated as CARSPRVQGWSFSYEQYF. This chain links TRBV5-3 with TRBJ2-7; D may be TRBD1 (6 bases). TRBV5-3 is annotated as an ORF whose role is uncertain. Trimming shortened V by 4 bases and J by 0 bases, and 23 bases separated the two germline ends. This CDR3 has 18 residues.

The chain couples TRBV28 to TRBJ2-3; 11 bases line up with TRBD1. V lost 3 bases to trimming and J lost 5 bases; unmatched junction nucleotides: 7. The CDR3 contains 16 residues. CDR1 and CDR2 from the germline V gene are MDHEN and SYDVKM. The CDR3 region has the DNA TGTGCCAGCAGTTTTGGGACAGGGGGGCCGGGAGATACGCAGTATTTT. Translating gives CASSFGTGGPGDTQYF. Full variable domain (remainder filled in from reference TRBV28 and TRBJ2-3): DVKVTQSSRYLVKRTGEKVFLECVQDMDHENMFWYRQDPGLGLRLIYFSYDVKMKEKGDIPEGYSVSREKKERFSLILESASTNQTSMYLCASSFGTGGPGDTQYFGPGTRLTVL.

The chain uses TRBV28 and TRBJ1-3; maybe TRBD1 (6 bases). The CDR3 covers 16 residues. The germline gives CDR1 MDHEN, CDR2 SYDVKM. The V gene lost 3 bases and the J gene lost 7 bases, with 19 bases spanning the gap. The CDR3 region is CASSFSGGRGRNTIYF. The CDR3 DNA reads as TGTGCCAGCAGTTTTAGCGGGGGGCGAGGGAGGAACACCATATATTTT. Based on the CDR3 plus reference TRBV28 and TRBJ1-3, the full variable domain is DVKVTQSSRYLVKRTGEKVFLECVQDMDHENMFWYRQDPGLGLRLIYFSYDVKMKEKGDIPEGYSVSREKKERFSLILESASTNQTSMYLCASSFSGGRGRNTIYFGEGSWLTVV.

The CDR3: CASRQTSGSPDTQYF. The CDR3 DNA sequence: TGTGCCAGCAGGCAGACTAGCGGGAGTCCAGATACGCAGTATTTT. This rearrangement joins TRBV7-6 to TRBJ2-3, with 12 bases matching TRBD2. V trimming: 6 bases; J trimming: 4 bases; junction bases outside the gene matches: 5. Germline V gene data show CDR1 as SGHVS and CDR2 as FNYEAQ. The CDR3 contains 15 residues.